This is a list of T cell receptor beta chains from one sample in a study of CD8 T cells in Susac syndrome. TCRdb reanalysed the immunoSEQ multiplex PCR reads using MiXCR and keeps one entry per CDR3 protein. The sample lists around 130,000 distinct CDR3 sequences, roughly 94% occurring once. Material for sequencing was CD8+ T cells from PBMCs. The receptors shown here come from a human donor with Susac syndrome. Each CDR3 is given without its conserved first and last residue.

TRBV20-1,TRBJ2-5,SAMGLADSGRHQETQY
TRBV12-3/TRBV12-4,TRBJ2-5,ASSFNGAETQY
TRBV20-1,TRBJ2-3,SARDGGLAGGPKDTQY
TRBV4-3,TRBJ1-2,ASSQSQQSPNYGYT
TRBV15,TRBJ2-5,ATSDTGGAETQY
TRBV6-6,TRBJ2-7,ASSQSLSSYEQY
TRBV27,TRBJ2-7,ASSLAVGGVYEQY
TRBV6-5,TRBJ2-3,ASSYSMFGQRGSTDTQY
TRBV10-3,TRBJ2-1,AISESGTSGGYNEQF
TRBV29-1,TRBJ2-1,SVLGLVINEQF
TRBV7-9,TRBJ2-3,ASSKTGGPDTQY
TRBV3-1,TRBJ1-2,ASSQERGGGYGYT
TRBV9,TRBJ2-5,ASSVVGDQETQY
TRBV4-2,TRBJ2-7,ASRPTGAGEQY
TRBV27,TRBJ2-7,ASSYGLTREQY
TRBV19,TRBJ2-5,ASSIDQEGIAETQY
TRBV7-2,TRBJ2-1,ASRKGQGPNNEQF
TRBV30,TRBJ1-2,AWTGTGSVAGYT
TRBV19,TRBJ1-5,ASTPLGDQPQH
TRBV15,TRBJ2-3,ATSRVGDTQY
TRBV5-4,TRBJ2-3,ATGEGVTDTQY
TRBV20-1,TRBJ2-5,SGGSGGSQETQY
TRBV7-8,TRBJ1-1,ASSRWDRDQAF
TRBV20-1,TRBJ1-1,SAGSYTGGLAF
TRBV6-5,TRBJ2-1,ASSYHPGTESYNEQF
TRBV29-1,TRBJ1-2,SVGPWQGAEGYT